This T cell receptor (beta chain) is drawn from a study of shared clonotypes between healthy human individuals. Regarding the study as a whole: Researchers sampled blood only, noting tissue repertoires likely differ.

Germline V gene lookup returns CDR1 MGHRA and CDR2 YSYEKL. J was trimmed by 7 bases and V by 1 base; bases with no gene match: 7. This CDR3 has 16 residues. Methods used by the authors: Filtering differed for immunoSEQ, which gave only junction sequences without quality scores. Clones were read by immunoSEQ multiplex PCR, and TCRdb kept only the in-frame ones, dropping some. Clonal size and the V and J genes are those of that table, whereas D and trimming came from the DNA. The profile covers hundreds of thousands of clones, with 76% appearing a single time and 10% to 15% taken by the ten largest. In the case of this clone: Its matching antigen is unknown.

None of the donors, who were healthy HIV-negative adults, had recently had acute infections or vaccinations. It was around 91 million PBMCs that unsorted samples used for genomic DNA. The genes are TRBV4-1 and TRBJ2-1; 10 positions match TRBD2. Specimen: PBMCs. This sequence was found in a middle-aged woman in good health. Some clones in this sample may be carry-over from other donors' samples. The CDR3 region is CASSQGASGSGNEQFF. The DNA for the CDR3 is TGCGCCAGCAGCCAAGGAGCTAGCGGGAGCGGAAATGAGCAGTTCTTC.